The T cell receptor beta chain described here comes from a study of a mutant IDH1 vaccine in newly diagnosed glioma. As for the study in general: The patients were given eight vaccinations, one each in weeks 1, 3, 5, 7, 11, 15, 19 and 23. Sex distribution of treated patients was around 62% male and approximately 38% female; mean age was about 41 years. Investigators started vaccination 4-6 weeks after radiotherapy alone, or with temozolomide cycles.

This clone was seen a single time. Its specificity is not known. The table came from immunoSEQ multiplex PCR; TCRdb's copy has only in-frame clones and leaves some out. This table has 75,000 to 80,000 clones, approximately 85% appearing once. Time point described: week 23, last vaccination. The study gave 300 ug of mutant IDH1 20-mer peptide per vaccine dose, with topical imiquimod. The astrocytomas were IDH1-mutant, ATRX-negative, and WHO grade 3 or 4. CDR1 and CDR2 (germline): MGHRA, YSYEKL. Trimming pared 1 base from V and 4 bases from J, leaving 13 bases between. This CDR3 contains 15 residues. This TCR was recovered from a woman between 45 and 60 years old with glioma. The rearrangement joins TRBV4-1 to TRBJ1-2, with D possibly matching TRBD1 (6 bases). This material consisted of PBMCs, taken from a glioma patient whose treatment included an IDH1 peptide vaccine. The CDR3 sequence is CASSQGSTGSYGYTF. The DNA for the CDR3 is TGCGCCAGCAGCCAAGGGTCTACAGGGAGCTATGGCTACACCTTC.